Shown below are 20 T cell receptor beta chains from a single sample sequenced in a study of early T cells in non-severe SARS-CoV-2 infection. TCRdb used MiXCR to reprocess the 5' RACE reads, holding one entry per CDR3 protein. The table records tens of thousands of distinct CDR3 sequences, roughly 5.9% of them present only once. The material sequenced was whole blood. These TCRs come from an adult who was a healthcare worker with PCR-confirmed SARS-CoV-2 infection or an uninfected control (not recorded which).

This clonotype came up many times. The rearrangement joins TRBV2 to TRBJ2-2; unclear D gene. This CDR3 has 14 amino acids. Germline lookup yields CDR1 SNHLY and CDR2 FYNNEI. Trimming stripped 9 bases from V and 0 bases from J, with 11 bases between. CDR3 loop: CARKQVTNTGELFF. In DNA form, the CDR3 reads TGTGCCAGAAAGCAGGTGACGAACACCGGGGAGCTGTTTTTT.

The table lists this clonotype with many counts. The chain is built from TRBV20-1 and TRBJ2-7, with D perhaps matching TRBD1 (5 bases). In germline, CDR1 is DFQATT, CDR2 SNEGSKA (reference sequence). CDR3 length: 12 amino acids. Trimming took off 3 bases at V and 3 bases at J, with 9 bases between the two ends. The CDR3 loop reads CSARTDIYEQYF. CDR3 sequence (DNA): TGCAGTGCTAGGACAGACATCTACGAGCAGTACTTC.

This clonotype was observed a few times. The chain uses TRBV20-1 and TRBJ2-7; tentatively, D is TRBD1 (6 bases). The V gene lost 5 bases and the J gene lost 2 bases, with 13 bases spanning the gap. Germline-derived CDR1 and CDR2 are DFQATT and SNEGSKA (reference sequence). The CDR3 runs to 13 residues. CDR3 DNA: TGCAGTGCTCCCGACAGGTTTACCTACGAGCAGTACTTC. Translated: CSAPDRFTYEQYF.

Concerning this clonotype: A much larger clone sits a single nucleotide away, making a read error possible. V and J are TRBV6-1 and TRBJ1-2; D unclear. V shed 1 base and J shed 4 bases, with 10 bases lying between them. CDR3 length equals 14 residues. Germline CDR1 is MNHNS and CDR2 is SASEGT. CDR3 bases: TGTGCCAGCAGTGAAGTTCTACAGCTCTATGGCTACACCTTC. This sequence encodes CASSEVLQLYGYTF.

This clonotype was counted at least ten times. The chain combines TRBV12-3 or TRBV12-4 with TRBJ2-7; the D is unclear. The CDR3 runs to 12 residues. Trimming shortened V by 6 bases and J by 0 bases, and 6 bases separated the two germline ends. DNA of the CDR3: TGTGCCAGCAGCCTTATCTCCTACGAGCAGTACTTC. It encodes CASSLISYEQYF.

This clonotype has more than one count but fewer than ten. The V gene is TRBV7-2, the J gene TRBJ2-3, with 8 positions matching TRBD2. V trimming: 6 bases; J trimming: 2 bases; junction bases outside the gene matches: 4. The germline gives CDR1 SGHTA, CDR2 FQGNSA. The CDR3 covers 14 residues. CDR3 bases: TGTGCCAGCAGAAGCGGGGGATACACAGATACGCAGTATTTT. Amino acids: CASRSGGYTDTQYF.

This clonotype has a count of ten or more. As DNA, the CDR3 is TGTGCCACCGGACAGGGAAACAATCAGCCCCAGCATTTT. It is translated as CATGQGNNQPQHF. The chain carries TRBV6-1 and TRBJ1-5, with 8 bases identical to TRBD1. The germline V gene has CDR1 MNHNS and CDR2 SASEGT. V was pared by 10 bases and J by 3 bases, with 5 bases of the junction left unmatched. The CDR3 covers 13 residues.

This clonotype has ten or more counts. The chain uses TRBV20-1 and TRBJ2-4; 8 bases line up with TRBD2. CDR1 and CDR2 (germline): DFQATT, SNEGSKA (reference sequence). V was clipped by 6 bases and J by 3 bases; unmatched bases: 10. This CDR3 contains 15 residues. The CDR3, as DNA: TGCAGTGCCCCTCCACGGGGGGGGATCAAAAACATTCAGTACTTC. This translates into CSAPPRGGIKNIQYF.

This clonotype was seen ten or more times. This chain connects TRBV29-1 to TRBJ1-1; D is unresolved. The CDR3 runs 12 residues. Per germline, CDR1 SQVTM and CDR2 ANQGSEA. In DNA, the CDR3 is TGCAGTGGTGTTTGGGGGAACACTGAAGCTTTCTTT. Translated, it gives CSGVWGNTEAFF. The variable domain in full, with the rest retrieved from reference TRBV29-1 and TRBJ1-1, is SAVISQKPSRDICQRGTSLTIQCQVDSQVTMMFWYRQQPGQSLTLIATANQGSEATYESGFVIDKFPISRPNLTFSTLTVSNMSPEDSSIYLCSGVWGNTEAFFGQGTRLTVV.

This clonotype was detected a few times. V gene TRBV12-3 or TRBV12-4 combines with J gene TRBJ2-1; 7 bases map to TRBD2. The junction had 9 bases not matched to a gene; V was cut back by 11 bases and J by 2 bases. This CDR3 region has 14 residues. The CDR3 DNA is TGTGCCGCCTCAAAAGCGGGACCCTACAATGAGCAGTTCTTC. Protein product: CAASKAGPYNEQFF.

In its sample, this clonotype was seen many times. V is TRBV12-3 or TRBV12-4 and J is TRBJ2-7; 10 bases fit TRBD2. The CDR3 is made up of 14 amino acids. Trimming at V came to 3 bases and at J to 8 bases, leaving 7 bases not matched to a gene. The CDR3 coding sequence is TGTGCCAGCAGTTTGGCTAGCGGGAGTTGGCAGCAGTACTTC. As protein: CASSLASGSWQQYF.

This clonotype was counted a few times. The CDR3 protein is CASSLTSGRADEQFF. CDR3 DNA sequence: TGCGCCAGCAGTCTAACTAGCGGGAGGGCGGATGAGCAGTTCTTC. V gene TRBV10-1 combines with J gene TRBJ2-1, with TRBD2 matching 13 bases. The J segment lost 8 bases and the V segment lost 5 bases, leaving 6 bases of the junction unmatched. CDR3 length equals 15 residues. Germline assignment: CDR1 WNHNN and CDR2 SYGVQD (reference sequence).

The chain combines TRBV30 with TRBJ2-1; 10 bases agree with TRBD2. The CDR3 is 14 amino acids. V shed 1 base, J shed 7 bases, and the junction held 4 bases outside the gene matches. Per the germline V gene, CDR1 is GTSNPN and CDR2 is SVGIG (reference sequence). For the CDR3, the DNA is TGTGCCTGGAGTGGGGCTAGCGGGAGAAATGAGCAGTTCTTC. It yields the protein CAWSGASGRNEQFF.

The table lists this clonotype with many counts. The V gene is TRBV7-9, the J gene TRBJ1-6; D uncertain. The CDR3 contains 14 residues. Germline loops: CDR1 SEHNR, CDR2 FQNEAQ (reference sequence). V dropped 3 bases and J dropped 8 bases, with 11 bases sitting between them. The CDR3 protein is CASSFRGRDSPLHF. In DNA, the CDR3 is TGTGCCAGCAGCTTTCGAGGGAGGGATTCACCCCTCCACTTT. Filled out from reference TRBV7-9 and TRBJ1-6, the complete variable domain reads DTGVSQNPRHKITKRGQNVTFRCDPISEHNRLYWYRQTLGQGPEFLTYFQNEAQLEKSRLLSDRFSAERPKGSFSTLEIQRTEQGDSAMYLCASSFRGRDSPLHFGNGTRLTVT.

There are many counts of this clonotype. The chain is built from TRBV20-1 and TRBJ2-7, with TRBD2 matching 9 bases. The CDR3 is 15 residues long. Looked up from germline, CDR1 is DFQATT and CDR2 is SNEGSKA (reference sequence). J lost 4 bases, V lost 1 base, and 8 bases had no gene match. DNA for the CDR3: TGCAGTGCTAGAGTTGGGCTAGCGGGAACATACGAGCAGTACTTC. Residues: CSARVGLAGTYEQYF.

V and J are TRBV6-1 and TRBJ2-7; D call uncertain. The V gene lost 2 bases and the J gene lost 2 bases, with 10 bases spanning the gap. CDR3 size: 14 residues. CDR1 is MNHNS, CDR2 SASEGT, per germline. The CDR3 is CASSEIGGAYEQYF. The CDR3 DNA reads TGTGCCAGCAGTGAAATTGGCGGAGCCTACGAGCAGTACTTC.

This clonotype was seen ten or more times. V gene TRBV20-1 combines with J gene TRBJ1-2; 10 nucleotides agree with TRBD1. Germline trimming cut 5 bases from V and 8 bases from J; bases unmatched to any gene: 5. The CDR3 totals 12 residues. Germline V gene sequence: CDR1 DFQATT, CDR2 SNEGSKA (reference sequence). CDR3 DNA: TGCAGTGCTCTGGGACAGGGGTACGGCTACACCTTC. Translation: CSALGQGYGYTF.

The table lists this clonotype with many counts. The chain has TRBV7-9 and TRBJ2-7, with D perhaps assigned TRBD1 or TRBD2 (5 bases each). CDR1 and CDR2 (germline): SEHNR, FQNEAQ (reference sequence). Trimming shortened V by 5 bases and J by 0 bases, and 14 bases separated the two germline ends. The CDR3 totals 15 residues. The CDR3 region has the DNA TGTGCCAGCAGCGCCTGGGACCTGAGCTCCTACGAGCAGTACTTC. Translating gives CASSAWDLSSYEQYF.

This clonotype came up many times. CDR3 loop: CSASRRVGRAVTDTQYF. The CDR3, as DNA: TGCAGTGCTAGTCGACGAGTAGGGAGGGCCGTCACAGATACGCAGTATTTT. The chain joins TRBV20-1 to TRBJ2-3; 7 positions agree with TRBD2. J was trimmed by 2 bases and V by 3 bases; bases with no gene match: 14. Germline V lookup: CDR1 DFQATT, CDR2 SNEGSKA (reference sequence). The CDR3 consists of 17 residues.

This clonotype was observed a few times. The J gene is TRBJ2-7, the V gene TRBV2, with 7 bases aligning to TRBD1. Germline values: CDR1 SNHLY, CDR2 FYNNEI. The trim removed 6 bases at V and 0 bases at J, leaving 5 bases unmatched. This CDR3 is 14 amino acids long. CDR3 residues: CASSTRQGSYEQYF. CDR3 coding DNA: TGTGCCAGCAGCACCAGACAGGGCTCCTACGAGCAGTACTTC.